This is a list of T cell receptor beta chains from one sample in a study of blood T cell repertoires in COVID-19. Repertoires were generated with immunoSEQ multiplex PCR, while TCRdb's copy carries only in-frame clones and drops some. The table has roughly 310,000 clones, approximately 90% seen once. The sample consisted of peripheral blood. Receptors were obtained from a woman aged 45 to 65 with active or convalescent COVID-19. Both conserved end residues are part of each CDR3. A D gene is named only where the DNA matches it firmly. A clone size is listed for some rows: how often the clone was seen (once, few, many), or a class if it is expanded.

size	D	V	J	CDR3	DNA
-	TRBD2	TRBV4-1	TRBJ2-1	CASSTSGGYNEQFF	TGCGCCAGCAGCACTAGCGGGGGCTACAATGAGCAGTTCTTC
-	-	TRBV9	TRBJ1-2	CASNGGGGYGYTF	TGTGCCAGCAACGGTGGCGGTGGCTATGGCTACACCTTC
-	-	TRBV4-1	TRBJ1-2	CASSQVGGRGYTF	TGCGCCAGCAGCCAAGTCGGAGGTAGAGGCTACACCTTC
-	TRBD2	TRBV3-1/TRBV3-2	TRBJ2-5	CASSPGLAFPETQYF	TGTGCCAGCAGCCCGGGACTAGCTTTCCCAGAGACCCAGTACTTC
-	-	TRBV7-9	TRBJ2-3	CASSSSTDTQYF	TGTGCCAGCAGTTCTAGCACAGATACGCAGTATTTT
few	-	TRBV28	TRBJ1-1	CASSLGQGGTEAFF	TGTGCCAGCAGTTTAGGGCAGGGTGGGACTGAAGCTTTCTTT
-	-	TRBV5-1	TRBJ2-1	CASRAAGLPNNEQFF	TGCGCCAGCAGGGCGGCAGGGCTCCCTAACAATGAGCAGTTCTTC
-	TRBD2	TRBV7-3	TRBJ2-1	CASSVGGDYNEQFF	TGTGCCAGCAGCGTCGGGGGGGATTACAATGAGCAGTTCTTC
few	TRBD1	TRBV6-5	TRBJ2-7	CASSPRDPGGREQYF	TGTGCCAGCAGTCCCCGGGACCCAGGGGGAAGGGAGCAGTACTTC
-	-	TRBV4-1	TRBJ1-2	CASSQARRSGSDGYTF	TGCGCCAGCAGCCAAGCAAGAAGGTCAGGGTCGGATGGCTACACCTTC
-	TRBD2	TRBV4-2	TRBJ2-7	CASSQDLPSGNYEQYF	TGTGCCAGCAGCCAAGATCTCCCTAGCGGTAACTACGAGCAGTACTTC
-	-	TRBV28	TRBJ1-1	CASNRDMDTEAFF	TGTGCCAGTAACAGGGATATGGACACTGAAGCTTTCTTT
once	-	TRBV19	TRBJ1-5	CASRETLARHNQPQHF	TGTGCCAGTAGAGAAACCCTGGCCAGGCACAATCAGCCCCAGCATTTT
-	-	TRBV3-1/TRBV3-2	TRBJ1-5	CASSQKSVYSYNQPQHF	TGTGCCAGCAGCCAAAAAAGTGTTTATAGTTACAATCAGCCCCAGCATTTT
-	-	TRBV3-1/TRBV3-2	TRBJ1-2	CASSPQGNYGYTF	TGTGCCAGCAGCCCTCAGGGGAACTATGGCTACACCTTC
-	TRBD1	TRBV30	TRBJ1-5	CAWSSGTGGLSQHF	TGTGCCTGGAGTTCCGGGACAGGGGGACTGTCCCAGCATTTT
-	-	TRBV9	TRBJ2-3	CASSLTGLSTDTQYF	TGTGCCAGCAGCCTTACGGGACTCAGCACAGATACGCAGTATTTT
-	-	TRBV12-3/TRBV12-4	TRBJ2-7	CASSFVMEGEQYF	TGTGCCAGCAGTTTCGTCATGGAGGGCGAGCAGTACTTC
-	TRBD1	TRBV6-5	TRBJ1-2	CASSITGTGYNGYTF	TGTGCCAGCAGCATTACCGGGACAGGGTATAATGGCTACACCTTC
-	TRBD2	TRBV5-1	TRBJ2-2	CASSPGEGLSPGTGELFF	TGCGCCAGCAGCCCGGGGGAGGGACTCAGTCCGGGCACCGGGGAGCTGTTTTTT
-	-	TRBV6-5	TRBJ2-1	CASSLTSSSEQFF	TGTGCCAGCAGTTTGACTAGTTCCTCCGAGCAGTTCTTC
many	-	TRBV6-2/TRBV6-3	TRBJ1-1	CASSRRTPIGSAFF	TGTGCCAGCAGTCGCCGGACACCCATTGGCTCGGCTTTCTTT
-	-	TRBV12-3/TRBV12-4	TRBJ2-1	CASESSYNEQFF	TGTGCCAGCGAGAGCTCCTACAATGAGCAGTTCTTC
-	-	TRBV5-1	TRBJ1-3	CASSRSGGNSGNTIYF	TGCGCCAGCAGTCGGTCGGGCGGGAACTCTGGAAACACCATATATTTT
-	-	TRBV7-2	TRBJ1-4	CASSLSSGIATNEKLFF	TGTGCCAGCAGCCTCTCATCGGGGATAGCAACTAATGAAAAACTGTTTTTT
-	-	TRBV19	TRBJ1-2	CASSIGWQGLGGYTF	TGTGCCAGTAGTATAGGTTGGCAGGGGTTGGGTGGCTACACCTTC
-	-	TRBV4-2	TRBJ1-1	CASSQVTGGTEAFF	TGTGCCAGCAGCCAAGTGACGGGGGGTACTGAAGCTTTCTTT
-	-	TRBV25-1	TRBJ2-7	CASSEQGGFYEQYF	TGTGCCAGCAGTGAACAGGGAGGCTTCTACGAGCAGTACTTC
-	-	TRBV9	TRBJ1-3	CASSVDPRGSSGNTIYF	TGTGCCAGCAGCGTAGACCCTAGGGGAAGCTCTGGAAACACCATATATTTT
-	-	TRBV18	TRBJ1-1	CASSPTQDTEAFF	TGTGCCAGCTCACCAACACAGGACACTGAAGCTTTCTTT
-	TRBD1	TRBV2	TRBJ2-7	CASSGVRDRYYEQYF	TGTGCCAGCAGTGGAGTCCGGGACAGATACTACGAGCAGTACTTC
-	TRBD1	TRBV30	TRBJ2-3	CAWSVGTGESTDTQYF	TGTGCCTGGAGTGTAGGGACAGGGGAGAGCACAGATACGCAGTATTTT
-	TRBD1	TRBV5-6	TRBJ1-1	CASSLGTGGRNTEAFF	TGTGCCAGCAGCTTGGGGACAGGGGGTAGGAACACTGAAGCTTTCTTT
-	-	TRBV9	TRBJ2-1	CASSVALVATYNEQFF	TGTGCCAGCAGCGTAGCTCTGGTCGCGACCTACAATGAGCAGTTCTTC
-	TRBD2	TRBV7-3	TRBJ2-3	CASSLQSGDTDTQYF	TGTGCCAGCAGCCTTCAGAGCGGGGACACAGATACGCAGTATTTT
-	-	TRBV27	TRBJ2-7	CASSPRVRYEQYF	TGTGCCAGCAGTCCCAGGGTGAGGTACGAGCAGTACTTC
-	TRBD1	TRBV3-1/TRBV3-2	TRBJ1-4	CASSGPGQANEKLFF	TGTGCCAGCAGCGGACCGGGACAGGCTAATGAAAAACTGTTTTTT
-	-	TRBV29-1	TRBJ2-2	CSVGPRGTGELFF	TGCAGCGTTGGCCCCCGAGGCACCGGGGAGCTGTTTTTT
-	TRBD2	TRBV6-5	TRBJ2-5	CATPPKPGGEETQYF	TGTGCCACCCCGCCTAAACCCGGGGGGGAAGAGACCCAGTACTTC
once	-	TRBV19	TRBJ1-1	CASSIPVDSGNTEAFF	TGTGCCAGTAGTATCCCTGTAGACAGTGGGAACACTGAAGCTTTCTTT
-	TRBD2	TRBV6-2/TRBV6-3	TRBJ2-2	CASSSGLAALPGELFF	TGTGCCAGCAGTTCGGGACTAGCGGCCCTACCCGGGGAGCTGTTTTTT
-	TRBD1	TRBV18	TRBJ1-1	CASSPRTGIDTEAFF	TGTGCCAGCTCACCGCGGACAGGGATCGACACTGAAGCTTTCTTT
-	-	TRBV29-1	TRBJ1-1	CSGANTEAFF	TGCAGTGGGGCGAACACTGAAGCTTTCTTT
-	TRBD1	TRBV7-9	TRBJ1-1	CASSLGDRGTTEAFF	TGTGCCAGCAGCTTAGGGGACAGGGGCACCACTGAAGCTTTCTTT